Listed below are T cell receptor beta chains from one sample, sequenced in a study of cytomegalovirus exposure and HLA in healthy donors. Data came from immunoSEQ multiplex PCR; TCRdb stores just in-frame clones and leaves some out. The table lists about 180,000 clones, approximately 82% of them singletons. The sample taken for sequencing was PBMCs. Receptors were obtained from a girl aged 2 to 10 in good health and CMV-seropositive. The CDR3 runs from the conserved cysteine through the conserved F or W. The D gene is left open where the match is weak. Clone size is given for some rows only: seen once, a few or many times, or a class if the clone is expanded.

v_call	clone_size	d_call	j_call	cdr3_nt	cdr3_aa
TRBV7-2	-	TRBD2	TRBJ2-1	TGTGCCAGCAGCTTAAATAGCGGGGTCCTCAATGAGCAGTTCTTC	CASSLNSGVLNEQFF
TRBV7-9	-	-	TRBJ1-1	TGTTCCAGCAGCTCTTCCTCGTGGACAGACCCAAACACTGAAGCTTTCTTT	CSSSSSSWTDPNTEAFF
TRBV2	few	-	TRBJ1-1	TGTGCCAGCACTGGACAGACGAACACTGAAGCTTTCTTT	CASTGQTNTEAFF
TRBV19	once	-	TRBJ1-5	TGTGCCAGCCGTTCGGGCCGGGGACAGCCCCAGCATTTT	CASRSGRGQPQHF
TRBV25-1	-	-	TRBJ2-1	TGTGCCAGCAGTGGGAGTGTCAATGAGCAGTTCTTC	CASSGSVNEQFF
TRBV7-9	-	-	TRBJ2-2	TGTGCCAGCAGCTTAGTACCTGTGGGCAGGGCCAACACCGGGGAGCTGTTTTTT	CASSLVPVGRANTGELFF
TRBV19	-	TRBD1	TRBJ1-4	TGTGCCGCCAAACCGGGACAGGGGAATGAAAAACTGTTTTTT	CAAKPGQGNEKLFF
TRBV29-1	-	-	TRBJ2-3	TGCAGCGTTGAAGGCGGGGCTACAGATACGCAGTATTTT	CSVEGGATDTQYF
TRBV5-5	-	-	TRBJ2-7	TGTGCCAGCAGCTTGTATAGTTCCTACGAGCAGTACTTC	CASSLYSSYEQYF
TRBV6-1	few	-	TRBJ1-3	TGTGCCAGCAGTGAAGTAGAGTCAGGGGTAACTGGAAACACCATATATTTT	CASSEVESGVTGNTIYF
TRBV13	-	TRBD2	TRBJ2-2	TGTGCCAGCGAAGGGACTAGCGGGCCCTTCCCCGGGGAGCTGTTTTTT	CASEGTSGPFPGELFF
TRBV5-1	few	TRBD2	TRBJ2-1	TGCGCCAGCAGCTTGGCATTGGGACTAGCGGGTCCGTCGGAGCAGTTCTTC	CASSLALGLAGPSEQFF
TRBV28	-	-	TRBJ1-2	TGTGCCAGCAGCCCACCCGGCAGGGCCAACTATGGCTACACCTTC	CASSPPGRANYGYTF
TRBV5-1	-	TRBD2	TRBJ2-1	TGCGCCAGCAGCTTGGTTCAGCGGGGGGGCGCCTGGGATGAGCAGTTCTTC	CASSLVQRGGAWDEQFF